This TCR beta chain was sequenced in a study of OX40 agonist ivuxolimab in advanced cancers. As for the study in general: Patient treatment consisted of intravenous ivuxolimab administration every 2 weeks at 0.01 to 10 mg/kg. Study-wide findings and caveats: Relatively little clonal expansion, among the lowest observed, appeared in partial responders at 0.1-3.0 mg/kg. Both blood CD4+ and CD8+ T cells showed clonal growth by week 6 at 0.1 to 3.0 mg/kg. The study found that CD8+ T cells averaged more expanded clones than CD4+.

Assay: immunoSEQ multiplex PCR; the TCRdb copy retains only in-frame clones and omits some. In the table there are some 69,000 clones, 89% of which are singletons. The CDR3 extends over 16 amino acids. The germline V gene has CDR1 SGHRS and CDR2 YFSETQ. V shed 7 bases and J shed 0 bases, with 14 bases lying between them. Note on this clone: Its antigen is unknown.

The chain recombines TRBV5-1 with TRBJ2-6; D is possibly TRBD2 (7 bases). This sample comprised CD4+ or CD8+ T cells sorted from blood, obtained in a trial of the OX40 agonist ivuxolimab. The source is an adult with an advanced solid tumor such as melanoma, head and neck, liver or kidney cancer. The CDR3 DNA follows: TGCGCCAGCGGCCCGGGGGGCTACTCTGGGGCCAACGTCCTGACTTTC. Its protein product is CASGPGGYSGANVLTF.